This T cell receptor (beta chain) stems from a study of blood T cell repertoires in COVID-19. Study as a whole: Some COVID-19 samples were acute and others convalescent; all came from the United States, Italy and Spain. From T cells, B-cell-depleted T cells, or PBMCs came the material, which was cDNA or gDNA.

In the source study's methods: Reference gene primer amplification yielded estimated nucleated cell counts. Here immunoSEQ multiplex PCR was the method, and the copy in TCRdb shows in-frame clones only, minus some. V, J and clone size derive from that table, while D and trimming were established from the DNA sequence. The sample shows 90,000 to 100,000 clones, about 88% of them seen only once. CDR1 SQVTM and CDR2 ANQGSEA come from the germline V gene. The trim removed 7 bases at V and 1 base at J, leaving 10 bases unmatched. The CDR3 sequence is 15 residues long. V is TRBV29-1 and J is TRBJ2-1; TRBD2 aligns across 7 bases. The sequenced sample was peripheral blood. The sequence was collected from a man older than 75 with acute or convalescent COVID-19. The CDR3, as DNA: TGCAGCGCTTATATCCGGCGGGAGTCCTACAATGAGCAGTTCTTC. Translation: CSAYIRRESYNEQFF.